The rows below give T cell receptor beta chains drawn from one sample of a study of blood T cell repertoires in COVID-19. Sequencing used immunoSEQ multiplex PCR; TCRdb keeps in-frame clones, though not all of them. The table shows almost 250,000 clones, with around 87% occurring only once. Sequenced material: PBMCs or T cells enriched from blood (not recorded which). These receptor sequences come from a woman between 45 and 60 years old who had recovered from COVID-19. The CDR3 runs from the conserved cysteine through the conserved F or W. D genes are given only for firm matches. Clone size is given for some rows only: seen once, a few or many times, or a class if the clone is expanded.

j_gene,d_gene,abundance,v_gene,CDR3aa,CDR3nt
TRBJ2-2,-,-,TRBV7-6,CASRQGGTGELFF,TGTGCCAGCAGACAGGGAGGGACCGGGGAGCTGTTTTTT
TRBJ1-1,TRBD1,few,TRBV10-3,CAISGGDRANTEAFF,TGTGCCATCAGTGGCGGGGACAGGGCGAACACTGAAGCTTTCTTT
TRBJ1-3,-,-,TRBV28,CASSAYVGNTIYF,TGTGCCAGCAGTGCGTATGTTGGAAACACCATATATTTT
TRBJ1-3,-,-,TRBV6-5,CASSSGGYGNTIYF,TGTGCCAGCAGTTCCGGGGGTTACGGAAACACCATATATTTT
TRBJ2-7,-,-,TRBV6-6,CASSYEFTLGGYEQYF,TGTGCCAGCAGTTACGAGTTCACCCTGGGGGGCTACGAGCAGTACTTC
TRBJ2-2,TRBD2,few,TRBV18,CASQREVDGELFF,TGTGCCAGCCAGCGGGAGGTTGACGGGGAGCTGTTTTTT
TRBJ2-7,TRBD2,-,TRBV7-9,CASSFPSGGASEQYF,TGTGCCAGCAGCTTCCCTAGCGGGGGGGCATCCGAGCAGTACTTC
TRBJ1-1,-,-,TRBV28,CASSFGTRGAFF,TGTGCCAGCAGTTTTGGGACCCGGGGGGCTTTCTTT
TRBJ2-1,-,-,TRBV10-3,CAISPQGGDYNEQFF,TGTGCCATCAGCCCACAGGGGGGGGACTACAATGAGCAGTTCTTC
TRBJ1-2,TRBD1,-,TRBV7-8,CASSHRTGTANYGYTF,TGTGCCAGCAGCCACCGGACAGGGACCGCTAACTATGGCTACACCTTC
TRBJ1-3,-,few,TRBV28,CASSPPGHSGNTIYF,TGTGCCAGCAGTCCCCCAGGTCACTCTGGAAACACCATATATTTT
TRBJ1-5,-,few,TRBV2,CASRGTLASNQPQHF,TGTGCCAGCAGGGGGACTCTTGCTAGCAATCAGCCCCAGCATTTT
TRBJ2-7,-,medium-sized,TRBV5-1,CASSSKGTADYEQYF,TGCGCCAGCAGCTCCAAAGGGACTGCCGACTACGAGCAGTACTTC
TRBJ2-4,-,-,TRBV10-3,CASRGMDIQYF,TGTGCCAGCCGGGGGATGGACATTCAGTACTTC
TRBJ1-3,-,-,TRBV19,CASSIAVLLRTSGNTIYF,TGTGCCAGTAGTATCGCCGTCTTACTACGAACCTCTGGAAACACCATATATTTT
TRBJ2-1,TRBD2,-,TRBV5-6,CASSRRTSGITSSYNEQFF,TGTGCCAGCAGCCGGAGGACTAGCGGGATCACGAGCTCCTACAATGAGCAGTTCTTC
TRBJ2-2,-,-,TRBV6-5,CASSYAVPANTGELFF,TGTGCCAGCAGTTACGCCGTTCCAGCGAACACCGGGGAGCTGTTTTTT
TRBJ2-5,-,-,TRBV18,CASSPGAGETQYF,TGTGCCAGCTCACCAGGGGCCGGAGAGACCCAGTACTTC
TRBJ2-7,TRBD1,-,TRBV11-3,CASSWGQGAYEQYF,TGTGCCAGCAGCTGGGGACAGGGGGCCTACGAGCAGTACTTC
TRBJ2-7,-,-,TRBV5-1,CASSLGGFSYEQYF,TGCGCCAGCAGCCTCGGAGGGTTCTCCTACGAGCAGTACTTC
TRBJ2-5,-,-,TRBV19,CASSTDQGYQETQYF,TGTGCCAGTAGTACTGACCAGGGTTACCAAGAGACCCAGTACTTC
TRBJ2-1,-,-,TRBV9,CASSVGWRVPGNEQFF,TGTGCCAGCAGCGTAGGCTGGAGGGTCCCTGGCAATGAGCAGTTCTTC
TRBJ2-3,-,-,TRBV30,CAWSVGRGTDTQYF,TGTGCCTGGAGTGTAGGCAGGGGAACAGATACGCAGTATTTT
TRBJ1-3,-,-,TRBV7-9,CASSLEGSPGNTIYF,TGTGCCAGCAGCTTAGAAGGGAGTCCGGGAAACACCATATATTTT
TRBJ2-1,-,-,TRBV21-1,CASSNPWTGLYNEQFF,TGTGCCAGCAGCAACCCTTGGACAGGGCTCTACAATGAGCAGTTCTTC
TRBJ1-4,-,-,TRBV18,CASSQSGGSLEKLFF,TGTGCCAGCTCACAAAGCGGAGGTTCTCTTGAAAAACTGTTTTTT
TRBJ1-2,-,-,TRBV5-6,CASSLNSPLYGYTF,TGTGCCAGCAGCTTGAATTCCCCCCTATATGGCTACACCTTC
TRBJ2-2,-,once,TRBV18,CASSPAAERGGELFF,TGTGCCAGCTCACCGGCTGCGGAGCGCGGCGGGGAGCTGTTTTTT
TRBJ1-3,-,-,TRBV27,CASSLNSGNTIYF,TGTGCCAGCAGTCTAAACTCTGGAAACACCATATATTTT
TRBJ2-7,TRBD1,-,TRBV7-6,CASSSPGQRSSYEQYF,TGTGCCAGCAGCTCCCCGGGACAGCGAAGCTCCTACGAGCAGTACTTC
TRBJ1-2,-,-,TRBV12-3/TRBV12-4,CASSFYYGYTF,TGTGCCAGCAGTTTCTACTATGGCTACACCTTC
TRBJ1-4,-,-,TRBV29-1,CSVGLQEKLFF,TGCAGCGTTGGCTTGCAGGAAAAACTGTTTTTT
TRBJ1-5,-,-,TRBV5-1,CASRPEAGGNQPQHF,TGCGCCAGCAGGCCTGAGGCAGGGGGCAATCAGCCCCAGCATTTT
TRBJ1-4,-,once,TRBV21-1,CASPSGGINEKLFF,TGTGCCAGCCCTTCAGGGGGGATTAATGAAAAACTGTTTTTT
TRBJ1-1,-,-,TRBV5-1,CASSSYRVSTEAFF,TGCGCCAGCAGCTCCTACAGGGTCAGCACTGAAGCTTTCTTT
TRBJ1-1,-,few,TRBV7-3,CASSATTSGTEAFF,TGTGCCAGCAGCGCCACAACGTCGGGGACTGAAGCTTTCTTT
TRBJ2-7,-,-,TRBV12-3/TRBV12-4,CASSLPNSYEQYF,TGTGCCAGCAGTTTACCTAACTCCTACGAGCAGTACTTC
TRBJ1-6,-,-,TRBV7-2,CASSLSSYNSPLHF,TGTGCCAGCAGCTTGAGCTCCTATAATTCACCCCTCCACTTT
TRBJ2-1,TRBD2,-,TRBV6-5,CASKLLAGVLNEQFF,TGTGCCAGCAAACTCCTAGCGGGAGTATTGAATGAGCAGTTCTTC
TRBJ1-2,-,-,TRBV7-2,CASSSTGFYGYTF,TGTGCCAGCAGCTCTACAGGTTTCTATGGCTACACCTTC
TRBJ1-2,TRBD1,-,TRBV30,CAWSPGQGGYTF,TGTGCCTGGAGCCCCGGACAGGGAGGCTACACCTTC
TRBJ2-7,-,few,TRBV28,CASSLRAPYEQYF,TGTGCCAGCAGTTTGCGAGCGCCCTACGAGCAGTACTTC
TRBJ2-2,-,-,TRBV4-3,CASSQRAVGSTGELFF,TGCGCCAGCAGCCAACGAGCGGTGGGGTCCACCGGGGAGCTGTTTTTT
TRBJ2-1,TRBD2,few,TRBV20-1,CSASSGEGPNEQFF,TGCAGTGCTAGTTCGGGGGAGGGCCCAAATGAGCAGTTCTTC
TRBJ2-1,TRBD2,-,TRBV13,CASSLLLAGQNNEQFF,TGTGCCAGCAGCCTCTTGTTAGCGGGACAAAACAATGAGCAGTTCTTC
TRBJ1-3,TRBD1,once,TRBV7-2,CASSPQGAKGSGNTIYF,TGTGCCAGCAGCCCGCAGGGGGCTAAAGGCTCTGGAAACACCATATATTTT
TRBJ1-6,-,few,TRBV5-1,CASSLSPLTPGLGSYNSPLHF,TGCGCCAGCAGCTTGTCTCCCTTAACCCCTGGACTGGGTAGCTATAATTCACCCCTCCACTTT
TRBJ1-6,-,-,TRBV4-1,CASSPPRRGLISYNSPLHF,TGCGCCAGCAGCCCCCCTCGCAGGGGCCTAATTTCCTATAATTCACCCCTCCACTTT
TRBJ1-1,-,-,TRBV27,CASSLAGFTEAFF,TGTGCCAGCAGTTTGGCGGGATTCACTGAAGCTTTCTTT
TRBJ2-5,TRBD2,-,TRBV7-2,CASSRSGDRRETQYF,TGTGCCAGCAGCAGGAGCGGGGACCGCAGGGAGACCCAGTACTTC